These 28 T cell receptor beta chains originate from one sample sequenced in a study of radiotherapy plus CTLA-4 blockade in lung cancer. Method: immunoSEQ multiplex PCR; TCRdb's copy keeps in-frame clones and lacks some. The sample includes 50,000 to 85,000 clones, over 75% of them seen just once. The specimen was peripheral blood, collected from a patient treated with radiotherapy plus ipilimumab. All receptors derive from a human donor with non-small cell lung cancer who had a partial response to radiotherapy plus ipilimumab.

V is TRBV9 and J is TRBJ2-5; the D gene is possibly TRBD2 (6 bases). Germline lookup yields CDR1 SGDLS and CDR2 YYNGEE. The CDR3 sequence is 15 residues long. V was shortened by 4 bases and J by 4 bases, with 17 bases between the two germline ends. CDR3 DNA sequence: TGTGCCAGCAGCCTGGAGGGGTATGTCGTAGAGACCCAGTACTTC. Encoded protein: CASSLEGYVVETQYF.

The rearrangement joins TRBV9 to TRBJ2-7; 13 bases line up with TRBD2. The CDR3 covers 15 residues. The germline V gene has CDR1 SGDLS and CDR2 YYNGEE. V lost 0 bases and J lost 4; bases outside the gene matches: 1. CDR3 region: CASSVETSGRYEQYF. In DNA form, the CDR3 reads TGTGCCAGCAGCGTAGAGACTAGCGGGAGGTACGAGCAGTACTTC.

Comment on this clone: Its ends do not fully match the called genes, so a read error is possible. This CDR3 is CASSVEMF. The CDR3 DNA reads TGTGCCAGCAGTGTAGAAATGTTT. The J gene is TRBJ1-1, the V gene TRBV25-1; D is unresolved. The CDR3 extends over 8 amino acids. Germline V lookup: CDR1 MGHDK, CDR2 SYGVNS. Variable domain in full (rest from reference TRBV25-1 and TRBJ1-1): EADIYQTPRYLVIGTGKKITLECSQTMGHDKMYWYQQDPGMELHLIHYSYGVNSTEKGDLSSESTVSRIRTEHFPLTLESARPSHTSQYLCASSVEMFGQGTRLTVV.

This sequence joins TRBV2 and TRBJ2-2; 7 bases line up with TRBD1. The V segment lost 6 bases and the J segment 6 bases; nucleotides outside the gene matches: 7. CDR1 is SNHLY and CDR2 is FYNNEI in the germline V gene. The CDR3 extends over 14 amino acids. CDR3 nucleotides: TGTGCCAGCAGGACAGGGACGACTGCCGGGGAGCTGTTTTTT. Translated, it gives CASRTGTTAGELFF. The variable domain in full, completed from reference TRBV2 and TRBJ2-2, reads EPEVTQTPSHQVTQMGQEVILRCVPISNHLYFYWYRQILGQKVEFLVSFYNNEISEKSEIFDDQFSVERPDGSNFTLKIRSTKLEDSAMYFCASRTGTTAGELFFGEGSRLTVL.

DNA of the CDR3: TGTGCCAGTAGTATCAGGGGAACTGGAAACACCATATATTTT. This gives the protein CASSIRGTGNTIYF. The chain uses TRBV19 and TRBJ1-3; D perhaps matches TRBD1 (6 bases). The CDR3 runs 14 residues. Germline V CDR1 and CDR2: LNHDA, SQIVND (reference sequence). Trimming pared 3 bases from V and 2 bases from J, leaving 8 bases between.

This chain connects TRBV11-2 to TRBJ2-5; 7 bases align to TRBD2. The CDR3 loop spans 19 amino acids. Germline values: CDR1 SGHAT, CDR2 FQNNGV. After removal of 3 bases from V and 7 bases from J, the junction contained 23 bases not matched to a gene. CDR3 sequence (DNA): TGTGCCAGCAGCTTGAGTTACCCCCAGGAGGGGCGGGGAGGGTCGACCCAGTACTTC. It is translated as CASSLSYPQEGRGGSTQYF.

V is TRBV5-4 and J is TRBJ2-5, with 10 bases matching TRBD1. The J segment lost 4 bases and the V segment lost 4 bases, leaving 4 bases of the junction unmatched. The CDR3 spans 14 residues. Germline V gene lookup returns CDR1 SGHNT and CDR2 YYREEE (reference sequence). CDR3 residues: CASSIDRGRETQYF. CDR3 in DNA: TGTGCCAGCAGCATAGACAGGGGGCGAGAGACCCAGTACTTC.

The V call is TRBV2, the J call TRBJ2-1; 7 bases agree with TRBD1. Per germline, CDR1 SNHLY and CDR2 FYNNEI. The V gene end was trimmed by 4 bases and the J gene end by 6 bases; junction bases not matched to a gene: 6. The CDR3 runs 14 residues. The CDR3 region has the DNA TGTGCCAGCAGTGGGAACAGGGGCGGCAATGAGCAGTTCTTC. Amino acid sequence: CASSGNRGGNEQFF.

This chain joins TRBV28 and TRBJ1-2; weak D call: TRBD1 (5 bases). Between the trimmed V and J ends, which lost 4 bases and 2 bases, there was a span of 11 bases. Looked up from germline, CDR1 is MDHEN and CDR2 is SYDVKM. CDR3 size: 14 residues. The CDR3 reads CASSSRGVNYGYTF. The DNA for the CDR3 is TGTGCCAGCAGTTCTCGGGGGGTGAACTATGGCTACACCTTC.

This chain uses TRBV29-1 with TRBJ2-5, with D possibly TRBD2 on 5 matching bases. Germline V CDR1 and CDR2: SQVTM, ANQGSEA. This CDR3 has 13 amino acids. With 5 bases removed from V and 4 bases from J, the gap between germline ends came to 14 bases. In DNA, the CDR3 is TGCAGCGTTCAACCGGAGGTCGGAGAGACCCAGTACTTC. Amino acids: CSVQPEVGETQYF.

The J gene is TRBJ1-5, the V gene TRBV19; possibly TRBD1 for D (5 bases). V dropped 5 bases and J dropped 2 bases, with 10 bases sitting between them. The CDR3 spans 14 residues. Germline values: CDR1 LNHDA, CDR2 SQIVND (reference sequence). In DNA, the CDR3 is TGTGCCAGTAGTCAGGGTAAGGGCAATCAGCCCCAGCATTTT. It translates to CASSQGKGNQPQHF. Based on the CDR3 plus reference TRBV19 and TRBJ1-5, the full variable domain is DGGITQSPKYLFRKEGQNVTLSCEQNLNHDAMYWYRQDPGQGLRLIYYSQIVNDFQKGDIAEGYSVSREKKESFPLTVTSAQKNPTAFYLCASSQGKGNQPQHFGDGTRLSIL.

The CDR3 is CASSLAPTIYYEQYF. The CDR3 nucleotides are TGTGCCAGCAGCTTAGCCCCGACAATTTACTACGAGCAGTACTTC. The genes are TRBV7-2 and TRBJ2-7; no clear D gene. This CDR3 has 15 amino acids. Trimming pared 0 bases from V and 3 bases from J, leaving 12 bases between. Germline V CDR1 and CDR2: SGHTA, FQGNSA.

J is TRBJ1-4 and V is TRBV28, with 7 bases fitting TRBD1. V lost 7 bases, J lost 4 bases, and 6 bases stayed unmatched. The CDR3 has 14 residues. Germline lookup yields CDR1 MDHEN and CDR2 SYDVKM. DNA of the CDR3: TGTGCCAGCACCCCAGGGGACAGTAATGAAAAACTGTTTTTT. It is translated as CASTPGDSNEKLFF. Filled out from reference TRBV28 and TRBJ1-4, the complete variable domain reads DVKVTQSSRYLVKRTGEKVFLECVQDMDHENMFWYRQDPGLGLRLIYFSYDVKMKEKGDIPEGYSVSREKKERFSLILESASTNQTSMYLCASTPGDSNEKLFFGSGTQLSVL.

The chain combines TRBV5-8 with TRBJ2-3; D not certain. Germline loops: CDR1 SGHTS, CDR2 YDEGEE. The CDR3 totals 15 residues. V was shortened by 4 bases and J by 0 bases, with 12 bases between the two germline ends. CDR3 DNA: TGTGCCAGCAGCAACCGGGTCACTAGCACAGATACGCAGTATTTT. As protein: CASSNRVTSTDTQYF.

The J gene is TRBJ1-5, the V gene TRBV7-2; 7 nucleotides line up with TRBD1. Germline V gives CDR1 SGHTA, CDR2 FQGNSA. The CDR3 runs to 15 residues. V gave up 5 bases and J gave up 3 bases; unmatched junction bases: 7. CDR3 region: CASSPPGQPNQPQHF. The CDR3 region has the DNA TGTGCCAGCAGCCCTCCGGGACAGCCCAATCAGCCCCAGCATTTT.

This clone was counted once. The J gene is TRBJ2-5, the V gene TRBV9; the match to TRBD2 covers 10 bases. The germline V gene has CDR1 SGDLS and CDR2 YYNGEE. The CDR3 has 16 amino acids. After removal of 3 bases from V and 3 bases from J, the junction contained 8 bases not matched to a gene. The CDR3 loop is CASSALAGEMEETQYF. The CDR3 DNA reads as TGTGCCAGCAGCGCTCTAGCGGGAGAGATGGAAGAGACCCAGTACTTC.

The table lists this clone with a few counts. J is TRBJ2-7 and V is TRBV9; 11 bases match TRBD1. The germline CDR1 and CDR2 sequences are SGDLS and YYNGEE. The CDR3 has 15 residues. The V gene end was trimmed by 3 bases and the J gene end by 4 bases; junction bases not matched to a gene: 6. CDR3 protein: CASSGRTGGWYEQYF. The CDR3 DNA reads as TGTGCCAGCAGCGGGAGGACAGGGGGCTGGTACGAGCAGTACTTC.

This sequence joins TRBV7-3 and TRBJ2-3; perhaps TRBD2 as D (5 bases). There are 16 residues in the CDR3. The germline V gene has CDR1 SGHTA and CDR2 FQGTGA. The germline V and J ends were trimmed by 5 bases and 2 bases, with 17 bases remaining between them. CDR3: CASSTSGYWNTDTQYF. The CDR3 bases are TGTGCCAGCAGCACCAGCGGTTACTGGAACACAGATACGCAGTATTTT.

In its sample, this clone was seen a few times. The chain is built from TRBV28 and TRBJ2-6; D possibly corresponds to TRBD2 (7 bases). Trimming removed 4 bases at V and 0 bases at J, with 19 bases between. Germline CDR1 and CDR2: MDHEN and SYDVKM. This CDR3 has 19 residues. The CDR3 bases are TGTGCCAGCAGTTCCCGGGGGGCCGTCGGGCCCTCTGGGGCCAACGTCCTGACTTTC. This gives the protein CASSSRGAVGPSGANVLTF.

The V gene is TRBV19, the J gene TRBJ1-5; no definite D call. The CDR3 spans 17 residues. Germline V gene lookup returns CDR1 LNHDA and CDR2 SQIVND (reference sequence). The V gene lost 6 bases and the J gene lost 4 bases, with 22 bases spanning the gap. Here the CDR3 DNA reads TGTGCCAGTAGCAAACGGGAAGGTTTTTTAGGTAATCAGCCCCAGCATTTT. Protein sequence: CASSKREGFLGNQPQHF.

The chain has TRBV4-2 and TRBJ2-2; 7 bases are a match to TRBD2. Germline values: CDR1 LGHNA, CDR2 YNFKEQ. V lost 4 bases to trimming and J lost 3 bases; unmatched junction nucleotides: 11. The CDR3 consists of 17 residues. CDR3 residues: CASSPRGEGLDTGELFF. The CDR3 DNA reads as TGTGCCAGCAGCCCTCGGGGGGAGGGCCTAGACACCGGGGAGCTGTTTTTT.

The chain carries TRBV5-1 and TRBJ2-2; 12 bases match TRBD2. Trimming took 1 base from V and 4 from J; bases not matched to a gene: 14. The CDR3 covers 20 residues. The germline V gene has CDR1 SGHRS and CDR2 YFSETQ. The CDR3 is CASSLRSAPSGRAVTGELFF. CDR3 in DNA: TGCGCCAGCAGCTTGAGGAGCGCTCCTAGCGGGAGGGCCGTCACCGGGGAGCTGTTTTTT.

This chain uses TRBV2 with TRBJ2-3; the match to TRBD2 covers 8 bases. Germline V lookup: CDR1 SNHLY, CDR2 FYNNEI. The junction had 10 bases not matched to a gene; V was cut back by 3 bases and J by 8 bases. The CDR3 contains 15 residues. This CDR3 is CASSEISGMGGTQYF. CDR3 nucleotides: TGTGCCAGCAGTGAGATTAGCGGGATGGGTGGTACGCAGTATTTT. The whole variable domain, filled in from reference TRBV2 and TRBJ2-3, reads EPEVTQTPSHQVTQMGQEVILRCVPISNHLYFYWYRQILGQKVEFLVSFYNNEISEKSEIFDDQFSVERPDGSNFTLKIRSTKLEDSAMYFCASSEISGMGGTQYFGPGTRLTVL.

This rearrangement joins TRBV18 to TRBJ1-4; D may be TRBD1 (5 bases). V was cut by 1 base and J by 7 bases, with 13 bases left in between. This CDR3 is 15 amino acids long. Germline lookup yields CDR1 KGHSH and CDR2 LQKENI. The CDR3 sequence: CASSPLGGVGEKLFF. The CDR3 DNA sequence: TGTGCCAGCTCACCACTGGGGGGAGTAGGTGAAAAACTGTTTTTT.

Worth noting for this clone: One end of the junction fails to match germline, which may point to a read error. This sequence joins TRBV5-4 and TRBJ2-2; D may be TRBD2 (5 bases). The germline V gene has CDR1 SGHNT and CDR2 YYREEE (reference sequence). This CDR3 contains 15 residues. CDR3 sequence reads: CASSPRTGNTGKLFF. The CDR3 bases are TGTGCCAGCAGCCCAAGGACTGGCAACACCGGGAAGCTGTTTTTT.

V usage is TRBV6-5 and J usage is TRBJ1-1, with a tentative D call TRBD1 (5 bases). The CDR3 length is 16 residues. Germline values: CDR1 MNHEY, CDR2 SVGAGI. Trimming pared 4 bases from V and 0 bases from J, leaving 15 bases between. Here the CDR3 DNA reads TGTGCCAGCAGTTTTGATCCAGGGTACATGAACACTGAAGCTTTCTTT. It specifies CASSFDPGYMNTEAFF.

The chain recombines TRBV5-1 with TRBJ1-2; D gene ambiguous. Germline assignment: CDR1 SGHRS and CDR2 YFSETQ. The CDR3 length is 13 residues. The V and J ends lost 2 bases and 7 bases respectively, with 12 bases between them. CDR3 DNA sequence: TGCGCCAGCAGCTTCGACCCACGGGGTGGCTACACCTTC. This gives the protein CASSFDPRGGYTF.

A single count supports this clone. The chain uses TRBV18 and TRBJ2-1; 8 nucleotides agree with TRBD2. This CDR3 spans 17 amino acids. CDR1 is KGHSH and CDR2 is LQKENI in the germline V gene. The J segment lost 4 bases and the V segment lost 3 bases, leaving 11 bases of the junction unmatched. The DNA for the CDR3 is TGTGCCAGCTCACCTTACCCAGCGGGAGTTAAGTACAATGAGCAGTTCTTC. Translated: CASSPYPAGVKYNEQFF. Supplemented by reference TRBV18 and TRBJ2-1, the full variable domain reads NAGVMQNPRHLVRRRGQEARLRCSPMKGHSHVYWYRQLPEEGLKFMVYLQKENIIDESGMPKERFSAEFPKEGPSILRIQQVVRGDSAAYFCASSPYPAGVKYNEQFFGPGTRLTVL.